This T cell receptor beta chain emerged from a study of cytomegalovirus exposure and HLA in healthy donors. PCR was performed using 60 Vbeta and 13 Jbeta primers. Assay used: immunoSEQ multiplex PCR; TCRdb lists only in-frame clones, some missing. Here the sample spans approximately 220,000 clones, roughly 80% being singletons. As for this clone: What it recognizes is unknown.

There were likely unrecorded immune exposures, though donors were nominally healthy when sampled. Study-level findings and limits: It was in a later analysis that TCR association rates were seen to vary by HLA locus, highest for DRB1 and lowest for HLA-C.

The TCR was taken from a man aged 25-45 years in good health and CMV-seronegative. The sample consisted of PBMCs.

CDR3 loop: CASSRNPGDQETQYF. Here the CDR3 DNA reads TGTGCCAGCAGCCGAAATCCAGGGGACCAAGAGACCCAGTACTTC. The V call is TRBV4-2, the J call TRBJ2-5; D perhaps matches TRBD1 (6 bases). V lost 4 bases, J lost 0 bases, and 12 bases lay in between. The CDR3 spans 15 residues. Germline lookup yields CDR1 LGHNA and CDR2 YNFKEQ.